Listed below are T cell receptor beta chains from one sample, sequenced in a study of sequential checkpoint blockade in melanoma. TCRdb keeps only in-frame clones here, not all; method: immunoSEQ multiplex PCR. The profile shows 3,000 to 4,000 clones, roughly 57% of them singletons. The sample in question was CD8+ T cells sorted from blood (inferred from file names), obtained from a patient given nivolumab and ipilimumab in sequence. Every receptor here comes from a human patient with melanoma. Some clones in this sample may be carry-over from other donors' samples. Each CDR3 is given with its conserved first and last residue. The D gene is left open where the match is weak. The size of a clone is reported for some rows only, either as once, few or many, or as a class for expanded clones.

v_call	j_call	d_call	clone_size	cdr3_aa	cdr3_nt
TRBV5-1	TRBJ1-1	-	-	CASTWGVNTEAFF	TGCGCCAGCACCTGGGGCGTTAACACTGAAGCTTTCTTT
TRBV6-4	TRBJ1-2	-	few	CASSDSNSALVGGYTF	TGTGCCAGCAGTGACTCCAACTCCGCCCTTGTTGGTGGCTACACCTTC
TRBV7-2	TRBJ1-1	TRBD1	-	CASSAGTAGEAFF	TGTGCCAGCAGCGCTGGGACAGCGGGTGAAGCTTTCTTT
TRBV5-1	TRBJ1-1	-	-	CASREGQGDSEAFF	TGCGCCAGCAGGGAAGGTCAGGGTGACTCTGAAGCTTTCTTT
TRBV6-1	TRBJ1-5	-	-	CASSELVGATQPQHF	TGTGCCAGCAGTGAATTGGTGGGGGCGACTCAGCCCCAGCATTTT
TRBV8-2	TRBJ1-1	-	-	CGSDIRRHSVDTEAFF	TGTGGCAGTGACATACGTAGACACTCTGTCGACACTGAAGCTTTCTTT
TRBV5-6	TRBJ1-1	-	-	CASSLRGTEAFF	TGTGCCAGCAGCTTGCGAGGGACTGAAGCTTTCTTT
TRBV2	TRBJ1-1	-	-	CASTPETAEAFF	TGTGCCAGCACTCCCGAGACAGCCGAAGCTTTCTTT
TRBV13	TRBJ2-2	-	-	CASSLAGFGTGELFF	TGTGCCAGCAGCTTAGCAGGGTTCGGCACCGGGGAGCTGTTTTTT
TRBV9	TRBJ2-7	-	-	CASSDGGPYEQYF	TGTGCCAGCAGCGACGGGGGTCCCTACGAGCAGTACTTC
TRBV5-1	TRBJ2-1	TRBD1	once	CASSWTGVDEQFF	TGCGCCAGCAGCTGGACAGGGGTTGATGAGCAGTTCTTC
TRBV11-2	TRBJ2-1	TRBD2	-	CASSLLGGGAAPYNEQFF	TGTGCCAGCAGCTTACTGGGCGGGGGGGCCGCCCCCTACAATGAGCAGTTCTTC
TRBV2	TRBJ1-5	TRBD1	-	CASSGGRDRGFQPQHF	TGTGCCAGCAGTGGGGGGCGGGACAGGGGGTTTCAGCCCCAGCATTTT
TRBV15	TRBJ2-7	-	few	CATSRESRGYEQYF	TGTGCCACCAGCAGAGAAAGCAGGGGATACGAGCAGTACTTC
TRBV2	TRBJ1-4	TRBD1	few	CASSEALPRDSPKGEKLFF	TGTGCCAGCAGTGAAGCGCTTCCCCGGGACAGCCCCAAGGGTGAAAAACTGTTTTTT
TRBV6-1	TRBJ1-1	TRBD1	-	CASSENPTGGNTEAFF	TGTGCCAGCAGTGAAAACCCCACAGGGGGCAACACTGAAGCTTTCTTT
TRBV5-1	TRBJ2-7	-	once	CASSRGNEQYF	TGCGCCAGCAGCAGGGGGAACGAGCAGTACTTC
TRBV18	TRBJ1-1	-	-	CASSPPRAGDTEAFF	TGTGCCAGCTCGCCCCCGAGGGCGGGGGACACTGAAGCTTTCTTT
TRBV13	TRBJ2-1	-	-	CASSSGSYNEQFF	TGTGCCAGCAGCTCGGGGTCCTACAATGAGCAGTTCTTC
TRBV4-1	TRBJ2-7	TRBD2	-	CASSRGTSGGYYEQYF	TGCGCCAGCAGCCGAGGGACTAGCGGGGGCTACTACGAGCAGTACTTC
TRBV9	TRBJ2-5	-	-	CASSVDGEETQYF	TGTGCCAGCAGCGTAGACGGAGAAGAGACCCAGTACTTC
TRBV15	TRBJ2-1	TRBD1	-	CATSRGQGNEQFF	TGTGCCACCAGCCGGGGACAGGGCAATGAGCAGTTCTTC
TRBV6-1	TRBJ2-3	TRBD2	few	CASSEVSGGATDTQYF	TGTGCCAGCAGTGAAGTGAGCGGGGGGGCGACAGATACGCAGTATTTT
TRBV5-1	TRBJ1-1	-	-	CASSPTVATEAFF	TGCGCCAGCAGCCCAACGGTCGCCACTGAAGCTTTCTTT
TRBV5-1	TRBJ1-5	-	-	CASSLRQGGQPQHF	TGCGCCAGCAGCTTGCGGCAGGGAGGCCAGCCCCAGCATTTT
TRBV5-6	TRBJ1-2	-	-	CASSSQGLRNYGYTF	TGTGCCAGCAGCTCCCAGGGTTTAAGGAACTATGGCTACACCTTC
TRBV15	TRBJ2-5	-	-	CATSREWGGRETQYF	TGTGCCACCAGCAGAGAATGGGGGGGCAGAGAGACCCAGTACTTC
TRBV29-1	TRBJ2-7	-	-	CSVLATGMEYEQYF	TGCAGCGTTTTAGCGACGGGGATGGAGTACGAGCAGTACTTC
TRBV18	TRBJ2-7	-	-	CASSLSLFEQYF	TGTGCCAGCTCCCTGTCCCTATTCGAGCAGTACTTC
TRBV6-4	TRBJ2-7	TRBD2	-	CASSPLTTSESYEQYF	TGTGCCAGCAGTCCCCTTACGACTAGCGAGTCCTACGAGCAGTACTTC
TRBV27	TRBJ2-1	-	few	CASSFPAAGANEQFF	TGTGCCAGCAGTTTCCCGGCCGCTGGGGCCAATGAGCAGTTCTTC
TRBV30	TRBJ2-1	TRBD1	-	CAWSSGTGVYNEQFF	TGTGCCTGGAGTTCCGGGACAGGGGTTTACAATGAGCAGTTCTTC
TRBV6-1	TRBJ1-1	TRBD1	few	CASCGTATLKDTEAFF	TGTGCCAGCTGTGGGACAGCCACCCTGAAGGACACTGAAGCTTTCTTT
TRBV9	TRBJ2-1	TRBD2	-	CASSVFGGGAYEQFF	TGTGCCAGCAGCGTATTTGGCGGGGGGGCCTATGAGCAGTTCTTC
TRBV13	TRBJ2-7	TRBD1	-	CASSWGQGSYEQYF	TGTGCCAGCAGCTGGGGACAGGGATCCTACGAGCAGTACTTC
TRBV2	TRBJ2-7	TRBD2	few	CASSPLTTSESYEQYF	TGTGCCAGCAGTCCCCTTACGACTAGCGAGTCCTACGAGCAGTACTTC
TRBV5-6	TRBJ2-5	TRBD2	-	CASSFASGGRETQYF	TGTGCCAGCAGCTTCGCGTCCGGGGGGAGAGAGACCCAGTACTTC
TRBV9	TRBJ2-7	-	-	CASSVRDTALDEQYF	TGTGCCAGCAGCGTTCGCGACACTGCCTTGGACGAGCAGTACTTC
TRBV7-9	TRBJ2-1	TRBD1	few	CASSPDRGKLEEFF	TGTGCCAGCAGCCCGGACAGGGGGAAGTTAGAAGAGTTCTTC
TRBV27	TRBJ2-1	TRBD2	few	CASSAGEGEQFF	TGTGCCAGCAGTGCGGGGGAAGGTGAGCAGTTCTTC
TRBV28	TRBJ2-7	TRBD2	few	CASSLAGGYEQYF	TGTGCCAGCAGTTTAGCGGGGGGTTACGAGCAGTACTTC
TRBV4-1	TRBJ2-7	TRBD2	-	CASSPAGGPSYEQYF	TGCGCCAGCAGCCCGGCGGGGGGGCCCTCCTACGAGCAGTACTTC
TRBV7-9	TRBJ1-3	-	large	CASSLGWSGSRGNTIYF	TGTGCCAGCAGCTTAGGGTGGTCAGGGTCGAGGGGAAACACCATATATTTT
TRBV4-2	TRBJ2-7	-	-	CASSQGDSLEYEQYF	TGTGCCAGCAGCCAAGGGGACTCTTTGGAGTACGAGCAGTACTTC
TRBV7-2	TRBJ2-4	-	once	CASSTHGGRRHIQYF	TGTGCCAGCAGCACCCACGGGGGGCGCAGACACATTCAGTACTTC
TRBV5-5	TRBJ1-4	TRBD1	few	CASSLTYQGATNEKLFF	TGTGCCAGCAGCTTGACCTATCAGGGGGCAACTAATGAAAAACTGTTTTTT
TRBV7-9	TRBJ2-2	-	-	CASSPANEVAGELFF	TGTGCCAGCAGCCCAGCAAATGAGGTGGCCGGGGAGCTGTTTTTT
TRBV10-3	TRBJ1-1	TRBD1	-	CAISGPRGLNTEAFF	TGTGCCATCAGTGGCCCAAGGGGGCTGAACACTGAAGCTTTCTTT
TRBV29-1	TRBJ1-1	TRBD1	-	CSVVGQGGTEAFF	TGCAGCGTCGTCGGACAGGGGGGTACTGAAGCTTTCTTT
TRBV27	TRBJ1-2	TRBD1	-	CASSSPDRAYGYTF	TGTGCCAGCAGTTCCCCCGACAGGGCCTATGGCTACACCTTC
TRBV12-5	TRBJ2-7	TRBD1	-	CASASGTGIPEQYF	TGTGCTAGTGCATCCGGGACAGGGATCCCCGAGCAGTACTTC
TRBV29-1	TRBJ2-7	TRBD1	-	CSAGTGEAEQYF	TGCAGCGCCGGGACAGGGGAGGCCGAGCAGTACTTC
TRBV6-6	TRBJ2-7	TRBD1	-	CASSWTGDEQYF	TGTGCCAGCAGCTGGACAGGGGACGAGCAGTACTTC
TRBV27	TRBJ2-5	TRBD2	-	CASSFFPGGGETQYF	TGTGCCAGCAGTTTTTTTCCGGGGGGGGGAGAGACCCAGTACTTC
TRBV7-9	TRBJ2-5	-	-	CASSLFQGFSQETQYF	TGTGCCAGCAGCTTATTCCAGGGGTTTTCTCAAGAGACCCAGTACTTC
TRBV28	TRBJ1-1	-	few	CASSLISVNTEAFF	TGTGCCAGCAGTTTGATTAGTGTGAACACTGAAGCTTTCTTT
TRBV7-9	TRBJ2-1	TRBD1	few	CASGTGLHNEQFF	TGTGCCAGCGGGACAGGACTTCACAATGAGCAGTTCTTC